Listed below are T cell receptor beta chains from one sample, sequenced in a study of blood T cell repertoires in COVID-19. This table comes from immunoSEQ multiplex PCR, and its TCRdb copy is limited to in-frame clones, with some not included. The sample consists of 350,000 or so clones, about 91% of them appearing once. Material for sequencing was peripheral blood. All receptors derive from a woman in her twenties or thirties with COVID-19, enrolled during active disease. Both conserved end residues are part of each CDR3. A D gene is named only where the DNA matches it firmly. The size entry is marked missing in some rows and otherwise reads once, few, many or a size class.

clone size	D gene	V gene	CDR3 length	J gene	CDR3 protein	CDR3 DNA
NA	TRBD2	TRBV10-3	15	TRBJ2-1	CAISSTSGALDEQFF	TGTGCCATCAGTTCTACTAGCGGGGCTTTAGATGAGCAGTTCTTC
NA	NA	TRBV2	12	TRBJ2-5	CASRGLQETQYF	TGTGCCAGCAGGGGACTCCAAGAGACCCAGTACTTC
NA	NA	TRBV4-1	15	TRBJ1-5	CASSQAEGSNQPQHF	TGCGCCAGCAGCCAAGCAGAGGGTAGCAATCAGCCCCAGCATTTT
once	NA	TRBV27	16	TRBJ1-6	CASSFGGAPYNSPLHF	TGTGCCAGCAGTTTTGGGGGGGCCCCTTACAATTCACCCCTCCACTTT
NA	TRBD1	TRBV18	17	TRBJ2-1	CASSTTSGQGVVNEQFF	TGTGCCAGCTCAACCACCTCAGGACAGGGGGTGGTCAATGAGCAGTTCTTC
NA	NA	TRBV6-4	13	TRBJ2-2	CASSGGETGELFF	TGTGCCAGCAGTGGGGGCGAGACCGGGGAGCTGTTTTTT
NA	NA	TRBV7-9	17	TRBJ1-6	CASSLAFTGSYNSPLHF	TGTGCCAGCAGCTTAGCGTTTACAGGATCCTATAATTCACCCCTCCACTTT
NA	TRBD2	TRBV7-3	15	TRBJ2-1	CASSQVAGARGEQFF	TGTGCCAGCAGCCAGGTAGCGGGGGCCAGGGGTGAGCAGTTCTTC
NA	NA	TRBV12-3/TRBV12-4	13	TRBJ1-1	CASSLEVNTEAFF	TGTGCCAGCAGTTTGGAGGTGAACACTGAAGCTTTCTTT
once	TRBD1	TRBV7-8	14	TRBJ2-5	CASSSQTGVETQYF	TGTGCCAGCAGCTCCCAAACAGGGGTGGAGACCCAGTACTTC
NA	NA	TRBV6-6	14	TRBJ1-5	CASSKAGGGQPQHF	TGTGCCAGCAGTAAAGCTGGGGGCGGGCAGCCCCAGCATTTT
NA	TRBD2	TRBV5-1	14	TRBJ2-1	CASSLAFSSGEQFF	TGCGCCAGCAGCCTCGCCTTTTCTAGCGGCGAGCAGTTCTTC
NA	TRBD2	TRBV6-1	18	TRBJ2-2	CASSARLAGFGNTGELFF	TGTGCCAGCAGTGCGCGGCTAGCGGGGTTCGGTAACACCGGGGAGCTGTTTTTT
NA	NA	TRBV4-1	16	TRBJ1-6	CASSQGPGTGNSPLHF	TGCGCCAGCAGCCAAGGCCCCGGAACAGGGAATTCACCCCTCCACTTT
NA	TRBD1	TRBV19	14	TRBJ1-1	CARRGQEKNTEAFF	TGTGCCAGGAGGGGACAGGAGAAGAACACTGAAGCTTTCTTT
NA	NA	TRBV19	15	TRBJ1-6	CASSYRDIYNSPLHF	TGTGCCAGTAGCTACCGGGACATCTATAATTCACCCCTCCACTTT
few	NA	TRBV2	14	TRBJ2-1	CASKRTSSYNEQFF	TGTGCCAGCAAAAGGACTTCTTCCTACAATGAGCAGTTCTTC
NA	TRBD2	TRBV7-2	15	TRBJ2-5	CASRADWTSKETQYF	TGTGCCAGCAGGGCGGATTGGACTAGCAAAGAGACCCAGTACTTC
NA	NA	TRBV19	11	TRBJ1-2	CASQRGGGYTF	TGTGCCAGTCAAAGGGGAGGTGGCTACACCTTC
NA	NA	TRBV27	14	TRBJ1-1	CASRNTGGRTEAFF	TGTGCCAGCAGAAATACGGGGGGGCGCACTGAAGCTTTCTTT
few	TRBD1	TRBV18	14	TRBJ1-5	CASSQRQGNQPQHF	TGTGCCAGCTCACAACGACAGGGGAATCAGCCCCAGCATTTT
NA	NA	TRBV7-9	14	TRBJ1-5	CASSLGAGSTPQHF	TGTGCCAGCAGCTTAGGCGCGGGTTCCACGCCCCAGCATTTT
NA	NA	TRBV12-3/TRBV12-4	13	TRBJ1-2	CASRGTSGYGYTF	TGTGCCAGCAGAGGAACCTCAGGGTATGGCTACACCTTC
NA	NA	TRBV7-9	13	TRBJ1-6	CASSSTANSPLHF	TGTGCCAGCAGCTCAACAGCTAATTCACCCCTCCACTTT
NA	NA	TRBV19	15	TRBJ1-1	CASSILPTPTTEAFF	TGTGCCAGTAGTATCCTACCAACCCCCACCACTGAAGCTTTCTTT
few	NA	TRBV7-2	14	TRBJ1-1	CASSLALGTIQAFF	TGTGCCAGCAGCTTAGCGCTGGGCACCATACAAGCTTTCTTT
NA	NA	TRBV3-1/TRBV3-2	11	TRBJ2-1	CASSQESSGFF	TGTGCCAGCAGCCAAGAGTCGTCCGGGTTCTTC
few	TRBD1	TRBV27	15	TRBJ2-7	CASSIKPGQGNEQYF	TGTGCCAGCAGTATAAAACCGGGACAGGGAAACGAGCAGTACTTC
NA	NA	TRBV18	14	TRBJ1-5	CASSRDREDQPQHF	TGTGCCAGCTCACGGGACCGGGAGGATCAGCCCCAGCATTTT
NA	TRBD1	TRBV24-1	13	TRBJ1-2	CATSEAGGYGYTF	TGTGCCACCAGCGAGGCAGGGGGCTATGGCTACACCTTC
once	NA	TRBV5-5	15	TRBJ1-2	CASSFGGGPMDGYTF	TGTGCCAGCAGCTTTGGTGGGGGCCCAATGGATGGCTACACCTTC
NA	TRBD1	TRBV2	12	TRBJ1-2	CAQSGTDYGYTF	TGTGCCCAAAGTGGGACAGACTATGGCTACACCTTC
NA	TRBD1	TRBV6-1	13	TRBJ1-2	CASSDGTGYGYTF	TGTGCCAGCAGTGATGGGACAGGGTATGGCTACACCTTC
NA	NA	TRBV19	14	TRBJ2-3	CASSMMQATDTQYF	TGTGCCAGTAGTATGATGCAGGCCACAGATACGCAGTATTTT
NA	NA	TRBV28	14	TRBJ1-6	CASSIGLNNSPLHF	TGTGCCAGCAGCATCGGTCTTAACAATTCACCCCTCCACTTT
NA	NA	TRBV19	15	TRBJ2-1	CASSPREVGGPWQFF	TGTGCCAGTAGTCCCCGGGAAGTCGGGGGGCCCTGGCAGTTCTTC
NA	NA	TRBV11-3	14	TRBJ2-5	CASSLGSESETQYF	TGTGCCAGCAGCTTAGGTAGCGAAAGTGAGACCCAGTACTTC
NA	TRBD1	TRBV5-1	14	TRBJ1-3	CASSLGQGADTIYF	TGCGCCAGCAGCTTGGGACAGGGGGCGGACACCATATATTTT
NA	TRBD1	TRBV4-1	15	TRBJ2-7	CASSLGQGGTYEQYF	TGCGCCAGCAGCCTAGGACAGGGGGGCACCTACGAGCAGTACTTC
NA	NA	TRBV28	12	TRBJ2-2	CASTRGTGELFF	TGTGCCAGCACCAGAGGCACCGGGGAGCTGTTTTTT